This T cell receptor (beta chain) was retrieved from a study of blood T cell repertoires in COVID-19. Patients of the Seattle cohort, enrolled during active infection, were followed longitudinally. Method: immunoSEQ multiplex PCR; TCRdb's copy keeps in-frame clones and lacks some. This repertoire shows about 68,000 clones, approximately 86% found once; its top ten account for approximately 6.3%. Per the germline V gene, CDR1 is KGHSH and CDR2 is LQKENI. With 4 bases removed from V and 7 bases from J, the gap between germline ends came to 19 bases. This CDR3 comprises 15 residues. Sequenced material: peripheral blood. This TCR derives from an elderly man with COVID-19, enrolled during active disease. This sequence joins TRBV18 and TRBJ1-2; no clear D. The CDR3 sequence: CASSLDPKGGSGYTF. For the CDR3, the DNA is TGTGCCAGCTCACTCGACCCTAAGGGAGGGTCTGGCTACACCTTC.